In its sample, the clone carrying this T cell receptor (beta chain) was seen once. What it recognizes is unknown. Other DNA sequences in the same sample also yield this CDR3. The authors distributed each subset's genomic DNA evenly over several immunoSEQ plates. Clones were sequenced by immunoSEQ multiplex PCR, and TCRdb holds only the in-frame ones, with some missing. The sample lists approximately 2.3 million clones; over 85% were seen once. This sample was taken from a study of shared clonotypes between healthy human individuals. Regarding the study as a whole: Rarefaction indicated that sorted-subset sequencing remained incomplete although depth was large. Against clonotypes common to all four donors, non-shared ones had lower generation probabilities.

CDR3 size: 15 residues. The V gene's germline CDR1 is SGHVS and CDR2 FQNEAQ. The J segment lost 5 bases and the V segment lost 0 bases, leaving 5 bases of the junction unmatched. This clonotype was obtained from a man aged 18 to 30 in good health. Some clones in this sample may be carry-over from other donors' samples. The sample consisted of naive CD4+ T cells from PBMCs. This sample's subset: CD45RA+ positively selected. The rearrangement joins TRBV7-8 to TRBJ2-7, with 9 bases lining up with TRBD1. In DNA, the CDR3 is TGTGCCAGCAGCTTAGCCCGGGACAGGGCCAACGAGCAGTACTTC. Amino acids: CASSLARDRANEQYF. Together with reference TRBV7-8 and TRBJ2-7, the CDR3 gives the full variable domain: GAGVSQSPRYKVAKRGQDVALRCDPISGHVSLFWYQQALGQGPEFLTYFQNEAQLDKSGLPSDRFFAERPEGSVSTLKIQRTQQEDSAVYLCASSLARDRANEQYFGPGTRLTVT.